This T cell receptor (beta chain) stems from a study of T-cell memory formation after mild COVID-19. Study background: In these data, TCR clusters were largely donor specific.

About this clonotype itself: Its target is not known.

Whole-study results and caveats: CD4/CD8 balance characterized clones contracting day 15 to 85, and CD4+ skew characterized later expanders. The study found contracting CD4+ clones mainly in CM and EM and contracting CD8+ clones in EMRA.

TCRdb re-called the 5' RACE reads with MiXCR, one entry per CDR3 protein. Among 400,000 to 500,000 distinct CDR3 sequences listed, 20% were seen once. Between the trimmed V and J ends, which lost 4 bases and 8 bases, there was a span of 14 bases. The CDR3 has 12 amino acids. In germline, CDR1 is GTSNPN, CDR2 SVGIG (reference sequence). This TCR came from an adult woman who had mild COVID-19 (a few samples of this study predate the infection). Cell type and time point are not known. Sequenced material: PBMCs or a T cell subset sorted from them (not recorded which). V and J are TRBV30 and TRBJ1-2; D may be TRBD1 (5 bases). Here the CDR3 reads CAWTPGARGYTF. CDR3 in DNA: TGTGCCTGGACCCCTGGGGCGCGGGGCTACACCTTC.